A selection of T cell receptor beta chains follows, all from one sample in a study of T cells after yellow fever vaccination. Using its own MiXCR run on the 5' RACE reads, TCRdb lists one record per CDR3 protein. Of 200,000 to 300,000 distinct CDR3 sequences listed, 6.7% are singletons. The sequencing used CD4+ T cells sorted from PBMCs, collected on the day of the yellow fever booster vaccination. Source of these receptors: a man in his thirties or forties who received the YFV17D yellow fever vaccine. Each CDR3 is given with its conserved first and last residue. Each record gives: V gene, J gene, clone size, D gene, CDR3 protein, CDR3 DNA. The D gene is left open where the match is weak. Not every row has a clone size; where given, it reads once, few, many or a size class.

TRBV12-3/TRBV12-4	TRBJ2-7	many	NA	CASRSTAYEQYF	TGTGCCAGCAGGTCAACAGCCTACGAGCAGTACTTC
TRBV6-5	TRBJ2-1	many	NA	CASSSGTGPYNEQFF	TGTGCCAGCAGTTCCGGGACCGGCCCCTACAATGAGCAGTTCTTC
TRBV11-1	TRBJ2-5	few	NA	CASSSRDPRGTQYF	TGTGCCAGCAGCAGCCGGGACCCGAGGGGGACCCAGTACTTC
TRBV15	TRBJ1-4	few	NA	CATSQGYLGEKLFF	TGTGCCACCAGCCAAGGCTACTTGGGGGAAAAACTGTTTTTT
TRBV7-2	TRBJ2-5	few	TRBD2	CASRSHPSGSETQYF	TGTGCCAGCAGGTCGCATCCTAGCGGGAGTGAGACCCAGTACTTC
TRBV5-6	TRBJ2-5	NA	TRBD1	CASSGGPGQGYKRMTQYF	TGTGCCAGCAGCGGGGGGCCGGGACAGGGATACAAGAGAATGACCCAGTACTTC
TRBV15	TRBJ2-7	many	TRBD2	CATSTVSGSVEQYF	TGTGCCACCAGCACCGTTAGCGGGAGCGTCGAGCAGTACTTC
TRBV29-1	TRBJ2-5	NA	NA	CSALGRTQETQYF	TGCAGCGCCCTAGGGCGGACCCAAGAGACCCAGTACTTC
TRBV14	TRBJ2-1	few	TRBD1	CASKTGVSEQFF	TGTGCCAGTAAGACAGGGGTATCTGAGCAGTTCTTC
TRBV18	TRBJ2-5	many	NA	CASSRSNSWETQYF	TGTGCCAGCTCACGGTCCAACTCGTGGGAGACCCAGTACTTC
TRBV6-1	TRBJ2-1	many	TRBD2	CASSARASGANEQFF	TGTGCCAGCAGTGCGCGGGCTAGCGGGGCTAATGAGCAGTTCTTC
TRBV18	TRBJ2-5	many	NA	CASSPPAGQETQYF	TGTGCCAGCTCACCACCGGCAGGGCAAGAGACCCAGTACTTC
TRBV15	TRBJ2-3	many	NA	CATSREKGSLGTDTQYF	TGTGCCACCAGCAGAGAAAAGGGGTCCCTCGGGACAGATACGCAGTATTTT
TRBV7-2	TRBJ1-1	few	NA	CASSYRPPADAAFF	TGTGCCAGCAGCTACCGGCCTCCGGCCGATGCAGCTTTCTTT
TRBV6-5	TRBJ1-5	few	NA	CASSWGPPGNQPQHF	TGTGCCAGCAGTTGGGGACCCCCTGGGAATCAGCCCCAGCATTTT
TRBV19	TRBJ2-3	NA	NA	CASSVLLGQGGIDTQYF	TGTGCCAGTAGTGTCCTCCTAGGCCAGGGGGGCATAGATACGCAGTATTTT
TRBV5-1	TRBJ2-2	many	TRBD1	CASSLEQGVSTGELFF	TGCGCCAGCAGCTTGGAACAGGGGGTCTCGACCGGGGAGCTGTTTTTT
TRBV7-2	TRBJ2-1	many	NA	CASSPNPPALFF	TGTGCCAGCAGCCCAAACCCCCCAGCCCTGTTCTTC
TRBV19	TRBJ2-2	many	NA	CASSISGQFTGELFF	TGTGCCAGTAGTATCTCCGGACAGTTCACCGGGGAGCTGTTTTTT
TRBV6-2/TRBV6-3	TRBJ1-1	NA	TRBD1	CASRWTGEIYTEAFF	TGTGCCAGCAGGTGGACAGGGGAAATCTACACTGAAGCTTTCTTT
TRBV11-2	TRBJ2-2	NA	NA	CASRTTGAGGELFF	TGTGCCAGCAGAACCACAGGGGCGGGGGGGGAGCTGTTTTTT
TRBV7-2	TRBJ1-5	many	NA	CASSSQSSQPQHF	TGTGCCAGCAGCTCCCAGTCGAGTCAGCCCCAGCATTTT
TRBV5-1	TRBJ2-5	many	TRBD2	CASSGTSQETQYF	TGCGCCAGCAGCGGGACTAGCCAAGAGACCCAGTACTTC
TRBV4-2	TRBJ2-2	NA	NA	CASSPSRTGELFF	TGTGCCAGCAGCCCGTCCCGCACCGGGGAGCTGTTTTTT
TRBV9	TRBJ2-3	NA	TRBD1	CASSVGPTGGDTQYF	TGTGCCAGCAGCGTAGGCCCGACAGGGGGGGATACGCAGTATTTT
TRBV7-9	TRBJ2-1	many	NA	CASSLPLRMGNEQFF	TGTGCCAGCAGCTTACCCCTCAGAATGGGCAATGAGCAGTTCTTC
TRBV5-6	TRBJ2-7	NA	TRBD2	CASTGGLAVSYEQYF	TGTGCCAGCACCGGGGGACTAGCGGTCTCCTACGAGCAGTACTTC
TRBV5-6	TRBJ2-3	many	TRBD2	CASSSTGGAREVADTQYF	TGTGCCAGCAGCTCCACCGGGGGGGCCAGGGAGGTGGCAGATACGCAGTATTTT
TRBV7-9	TRBJ2-5	few	TRBD2	CASSFSGRGETQYF	TGTGCCAGCAGCTTCAGCGGGAGGGGAGAGACCCAGTACTTC
TRBV20-1	TRBJ2-1	NA	NA	CSATLAPGSYNEQFF	TGCAGTGCAACCCTAGCTCCTGGCTCCTACAATGAGCAGTTCTTC
TRBV7-3	TRBJ1-1	many	NA	CASSLMTGPTEAFF	TGTGCCAGCAGCTTAATGACAGGACCCACTGAAGCTTTCTTT
TRBV10-3	TRBJ2-5	many	NA	CAISVGETQYF	TGTGCCATCAGTGTTGGGGAGACCCAGTACTTC
TRBV15	TRBJ2-2	NA	TRBD2	CATSRAREGRGELFF	TGTGCCACCAGCAGAGCGAGGGAGGGCCGCGGGGAGCTGTTTTTT
TRBV7-2	TRBJ2-7	few	TRBD1	CACGRGVGGGNEQYF	TGTGCCTGTGGGCGAGGGGTAGGGGGCGGAAACGAGCAGTACTTC
TRBV12-3/TRBV12-4	TRBJ2-7	few	NA	CASSLNQGGEQYF	TGTGCCAGCAGTTTAAATCAGGGGGGCGAGCAGTACTTC
TRBV3-1	TRBJ2-1	many	TRBD2	CASSQASAGGYNEQFF	TGTGCCAGCAGCCAAGCCTCAGCGGGGGGATACAATGAGCAGTTCTTC
TRBV20-1	TRBJ2-5	many	NA	CSASRGAYQETQYF	TGCAGTGCTAGCAGGGGCGCGTACCAAGAGACCCAGTACTTC
TRBV6-2/TRBV6-3	TRBJ2-5	NA	NA	CASSYSTARETQYF	TGTGCCAGCAGTTACTCGACGGCCCGGGAGACCCAGTACTTC
TRBV18	TRBJ1-2	many	TRBD1	CASSPQQGDYGYTF	TGTGCCAGCTCACCTCAACAGGGGGACTATGGCTACACCTTC
TRBV4-2	TRBJ2-2	few	NA	CASSGDGGELFF	TGTGCCAGCAGCGGAGATGGCGGGGAGCTGTTTTTT
TRBV12-3/TRBV12-4	TRBJ2-1	many	NA	CASSLGGSGAGNEQFF	TGTGCCAGCAGTTTAGGTGGGTCGGGAGCGGGCAATGAGCAGTTCTTC
TRBV30	TRBJ1-5	few	NA	CAWSGGGKNQPQHF	TGTGCCTGGAGCGGTGGAGGGAAGAATCAGCCCCAGCATTTT
TRBV20-1	TRBJ2-3	NA	NA	CSARETIRGTDTQYF	TGCAGTGCTAGAGAGACGATCCGGGGCACAGATACGCAGTATTTT
TRBV4-2	TRBJ1-2	NA	NA	CASSQGYRVGYTF	TGTGCCAGCAGCCAAGGGTACAGGGTCGGCTACACCTTC
TRBV5-1	TRBJ1-2	few	NA	CASSGNDGYTF	TGCGCCAGCAGCGGCAACGATGGCTACACCTTC
TRBV6-1	TRBJ2-3	few	NA	CASCEVTSTDTQYF	TGTGCCAGCTGTGAGGTTACTAGCACAGATACGCAGTATTTT
TRBV7-6	TRBJ2-5	many	TRBD2	CASGVAGVGETQYF	TGTGCCAGCGGAGTAGCGGGAGTGGGTGAGACCCAGTACTTC
TRBV7-2	TRBJ2-2	NA	TRBD2	CASSLASGTSVTGELFF	TGTGCCAGCAGCTTAGCCTCCGGGACTAGCGTCACCGGGGAGCTGTTTTTT
TRBV20-1	TRBJ1-5	many	TRBD1	CSAFVTGESQPQHF	TGCAGTGCTTTCGTGACAGGGGAATCTCAGCCCCAGCATTTT